The present T cell receptor (beta chain) was sequenced within a study of cytomegalovirus exposure and HLA in healthy donors (dated by TCRdb to the late 2010s). Study-level background: According to an earlier analysis of 550 to 750 of the donors, about 179 million T cells yielded 120 million or so unique TCR beta sequences and more than 250 Gb of sequence data. Roughly 300 gigabases of sequencing data and around 85 million unique TCR sequences made up an early release that covered some 640 HLA-typed donors. Of the 350 to 450 genotyped donors, over 65% fell in the genetic ancestry cluster associated with self-reported Caucasian donors. The aim of the study was to test whether cataloging public T cell receptors could identify signatures of past pathogen exposure. The T cell repertoires of 550 to 850 subjects were profiled by immunosequencing and related to cytomegalovirus serostatus. Along with the approximately 600-subject first cohort, a separate validation cohort of over a hundred different subjects was used. To predict cytomegalovirus infection status, the study brought together high-throughput TCR immunosequencing, statistical association of individual TCRs with disease status, and machine learning. To study patterns of TCR occurrence, a later analysis re-analyzed previously published TCR beta repertoires from around 660 donors and added high-resolution HLA genotyping. In the later analysis, no new phenotypic data were used to find candidate immune exposures; instead, reliance was placed on TCR beta sequences and their occurrence across donors. In an earlier analysis of roughly 540 of the donors, high-throughput TCR beta sequencing was used to judge whether each TCR beta V gene segment behaved as functional or pseudogenic. Alongside the repertoire data, information on donor age, sex, ethnicity and CMV serostatus was compiled. Genome-wide SNP genotypes for about three fifths of the 666 donors were used in a later genetic analysis, which treated that subset as a discovery cohort. All discovery cohort repertoires had been generated on a single sequencing platform. HLA typing covered class I and class II loci at four-digit resolution. The number of donors typed differed by locus, with about 629-630 for A, B, C, DRB1 and DQB1, around 560 for DQA1, over 600 for DPA1, and some 440 for DPB1. Four or five DR-DQ haplotypes were handled as single units for association and clustering because linkage in the cohort was strong. Among about 390 genotyped donors of the cohort, an average of approximately 240,000 unique TCR beta nucleotide sequences were sequenced per donor, roughly a sixth of them non-productive. On the study overall, not on this receptor specifically: Three of the identified cytomegalovirus-associated TCR beta chains were confirmed in vitro to be specific for cytomegalovirus antigens. A cluster of highly shared sequence variants was judged likely to be a technical artifact of the sequencing pipeline. Presence/absence analyses assumed roughly uniform sequencing depth across donors, an assumption that may not hold. A further reported finding was that TCR beta sequences accurately predicted the HLA-A and HLA-B alleles for most subjects in the first cohort. Because counts were too low, 15 to 20 rarely observed V segments, including chromosome 9 orphons, were left out of the earlier analysis of a few hundred of the donors. In an earlier analysis of fewer than 700 of the donors, most TCR beta V segments appeared in productive rearrangements about 87% or about 30% of the time, broadly matching IMGT annotations. Compared with equally common non-associated chains, HLA-associated TCR beta chains in a later analysis were more clonally expanded and had lower generation probabilities. When HLA alleles, especially DR and DQ, strongly co-occurred, TCR associations were difficult to assign to individual alleles. The classifier was reported to diagnose cytomegalovirus status with high specificity and sensitivity in both the original cohort and the validation cohort. Because HLA typing was unavailable for some donors at each locus, only the typed subset was used in association tests. The study listed 150 to 200 TCR beta chains as associated with cytomegalovirus. CMV serostatus was the only immune exposure information available for the cohort. In a later analysis, several top co-occurrence clusters were reported to appear linked to parvovirus B19, influenza, CMV and Epstein-Barr virus. V-gene and J-gene trimming of TCR beta chains was associated with a missense DCLRE1C variant in a later genetic analysis, and the association was replicated in an independent cohort. In this cohort, only TCR beta chains were sequenced, and detectable features were limited by the absence of alpha or paired-chain data. Correlated functional status among segregating V segments might reflect linkage disequilibrium, but an unknown experimental factor could not be ruled out. While some public TCRs were present in many individuals, most TCR sequences turned up only very rarely across donors. According to a later analysis, TCR association rates differed among HLA loci, with DRB1 alleles showing the most associated TCRs and HLA-C alleles showing the fewest. According to a later genetic analysis, donors in an Asian-associated ancestry cluster had fewer N-insertions in productive TCRs than the roughly 700-donor mean. The authors suggested that the approach could potentially be extended to other disease states and immunological phenotypes. A later analysis associated 16,951 TCR beta sequences with specific HLA alleles at a false discovery rate of 0.05. According to a later analysis, most CMV-associated TCR beta chains appeared to be HLA-restricted, and the HLA associations seemed to be driven largely by CMV exposure.

The cohort consisted of fewer than 700 healthy bone marrow donors. At the time of sampling, all cohort members were nominally healthy, though unrecorded immune exposures were likely present. The donor was CMV seronegative and was included in the group of a few hundred seronegative cohort members. Each donor provided a peripheral blood sample, and peripheral blood mononuclear cells were used for TCR beta sequencing. Genomic DNA extraction from the blood cell samples was performed with the Qiagen DNeasy Blood Extraction Kit. Libraries were built with the immunoSEQ multiplex PCR assay. A mixture of 60 forward primers for TCR Vbeta segments and 13 reverse primers for TCR Jbeta segments was used in the multiplex PCR. The CDR3 region of rearranged TCR beta genes was amplified from genomic DNA with a multiplex PCR assay. Amplified TCR beta libraries were sequenced as 87-base-pair reads on the Illumina HiSeq System. On the study's bioinformatics: A later analysis counted tens of millions of unique TCR beta chains across the 550 to 700 repertoires, and around 9.9 million of these chains were shared by at least two donors. Raw reads were error-corrected and collapsed into unique sequences by a nearest-neighbor algorithm in which closely related sequences were merged to remove PCR and sequencing errors. Alignment of CDR3 sequences to IMGT reference sequences was used to assign V, D and J gene segments. Each retained sequence needed at least a six-nucleotide match to both a V gene segment and a J gene segment. Rearrangements were classified as productive when the CDR3 lacked stop codons and remained in frame with V and J, and all other rearrangements were classified as non-productive. CDR3 was defined by IMGT convention, running from the second conserved V-encoded cysteine to the conserved J-encoded phenylalanine. The earlier analysis of about 570 of the donors excluded any sequence lacking an unambiguous match to a single V gene segment. In an earlier analysis of some 590 of the donors, a V segment was called functional when productive rearrangements were above 56.7%, and segregating when the standard deviation between donors exceeded 5%. A statistical classification framework was built to diagnose cytomegalovirus status from the catalog of TCR beta chain sequences. V and J gene assignment, in a later analysis, came from comparing TCR nucleotide sequences with IMGT/GENE-DB human TR gene sequences. A later analysis assigned CDR3 sequences and most-parsimonious VDJ recombination scenarios with the TCRdist pipeline. A later analysis defined each TCR beta chain by its CDR3 amino acid sequence plus V-gene family, and excluded reads lacking a unique V-gene family. A later analysis removed roughly 590 highly shared, low-generation-probability nucleotide sequences to deal with suspected cross-contamination and a sequencing artifact. In a later analysis, a clonal expansion index for each public chain was calculated from normalized within-repertoire ranks of inferred template counts. In a later analysis, generation probabilities were computed using a VDJ recombination model fitted to out-of-frame rearrangements, and the results were checked against IGoR. In a later analysis, hypergeometric tests were used to score TCR-TCR, TCR-HLA and TCR-CMV co-occurrence, with a repertoire-size bias correction applied to TCR pairs. In a later analysis, false discovery rates were estimated by permuting HLA or CMV assignments 20 times. A later analysis grouped co-occurring TCRs with DBSCAN, adding TCRdist sequence similarity when clustering within HLA-allele-positive subsets. For co-occurrence clustering, repertoires with fewer than 30,000 or more than 120,000 public chains were excluded, along with a handful of repertoires with anomalous nucleotide sharing. In its TCRdb copy, this immuneACCESS table keeps in-frame sequences only and misses some clones. Where compared with another copy, unresolved V genes explain less than half of these, and the others have no known cause. V and J calls and clone size are given by that table; D and trimming were obtained from the DNA. Within this sample are about 130,000 clones, with roughly four fifths of them counted one time only. About 1.2% of the sample lies in the top ten.

Regarding this clone: Its antigen remains unidentified. No base-level quality is on record; no much larger clone is a single base apart.

The TCR was taken from a girl aged 2-10 years in good health and CMV-seronegative. Material: PBMCs.

The CDR3 corresponds to CASSPSGLAPSTDTQYF. The DNA sequence is as follows: TGTGCCAGCAGCCCCTCGGGACTAGCGCCGAGCACAGATACGCAGTATTTT. The rearranged segments are TRBV7-8 and TRBJ2-3, and 10 junction bases match TRBD2. V is pruned by 5 bases and J by 0 bases, leaving 8 bases of the junction without a gene match. From the cysteine through the phenylalanine, the CDR3 covers 17 amino acids. Here the CDR3 DNA is all that survives: 51 bases in frame from base 1. The germline V gene provides CDR1 SGHVS and CDR2 FQNEAQ. The full variable domain, completed from the reference TRBV7-8 and TRBJ2-3 proteins outside the CDR3, reads GAGVSQSPRYKVAKRGQDVALRCDPISGHVSLFWYQQALGQGPEFLTYFQNEAQLDKSGLPSDRFFAERPEGSVSTLKIQRTQQEDSAVYLCASSPSGLAPSTDTQYFGPGTRLTVL.